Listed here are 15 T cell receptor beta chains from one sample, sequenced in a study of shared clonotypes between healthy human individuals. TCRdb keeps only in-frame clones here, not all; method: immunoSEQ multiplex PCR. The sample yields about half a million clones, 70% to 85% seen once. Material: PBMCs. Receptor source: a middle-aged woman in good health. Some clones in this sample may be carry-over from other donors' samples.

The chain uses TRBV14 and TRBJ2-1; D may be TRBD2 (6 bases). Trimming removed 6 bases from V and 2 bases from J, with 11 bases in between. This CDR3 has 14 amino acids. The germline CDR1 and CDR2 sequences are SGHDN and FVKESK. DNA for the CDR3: TGTGCCAGCAGTCCCGGGAGTCCCTACAATGAGCAGTTCTTC. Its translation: CASSPGSPYNEQFF. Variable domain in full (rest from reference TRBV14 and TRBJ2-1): EAGVTQFPSHSVIEKGQTVTLRCDPISGHDNLYWYRRVMGKEIKFLLHFVKESKQDESGMPNNRFLAERTGGTYSTLKVQPAELEDSGVYFCASSPGSPYNEQFFGPGTRLTVL.

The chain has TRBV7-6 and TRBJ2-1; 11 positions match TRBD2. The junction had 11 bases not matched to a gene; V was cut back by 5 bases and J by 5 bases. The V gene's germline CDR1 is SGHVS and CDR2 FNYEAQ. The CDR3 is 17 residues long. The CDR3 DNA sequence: TGTGCCAGCAGCCTGAGACCGACTAGCGGGATGGACAATGAGCAGTTCTTC. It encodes CASSLRPTSGMDNEQFF. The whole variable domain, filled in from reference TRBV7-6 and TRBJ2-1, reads GAGVSQSPRYKVTKRGQDVALRCDPISGHVSLYWYRQALGQGPEFLTYFNYEAQQDKSGLPNDRFSAERPEGSISTLTIQRTEQRDSAMYRCASSLRPTSGMDNEQFFGPGTRLTVL.

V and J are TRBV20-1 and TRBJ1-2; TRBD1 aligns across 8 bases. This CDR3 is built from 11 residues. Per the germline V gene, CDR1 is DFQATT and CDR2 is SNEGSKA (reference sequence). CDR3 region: CSVRDRYGYTF. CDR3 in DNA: TGCAGCGTGAGGGACAGGTATGGCTACACCTTC.

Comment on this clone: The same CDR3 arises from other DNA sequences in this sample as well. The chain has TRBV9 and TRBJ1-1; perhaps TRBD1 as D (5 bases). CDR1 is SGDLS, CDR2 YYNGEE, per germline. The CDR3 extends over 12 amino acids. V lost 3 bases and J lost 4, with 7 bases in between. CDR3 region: CASSATGTEAFF. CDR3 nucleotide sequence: TGTGCCAGCAGCGCAACAGGCACTGAAGCTTTCTTT.

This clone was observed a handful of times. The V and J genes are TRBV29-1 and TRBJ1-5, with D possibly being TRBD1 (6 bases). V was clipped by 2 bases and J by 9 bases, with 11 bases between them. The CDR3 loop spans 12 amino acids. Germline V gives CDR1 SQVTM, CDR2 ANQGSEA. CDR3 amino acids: CSVEQGSGPQHF. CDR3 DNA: TGCAGCGTTGAACAGGGGTCAGGGCCCCAGCATTTT.

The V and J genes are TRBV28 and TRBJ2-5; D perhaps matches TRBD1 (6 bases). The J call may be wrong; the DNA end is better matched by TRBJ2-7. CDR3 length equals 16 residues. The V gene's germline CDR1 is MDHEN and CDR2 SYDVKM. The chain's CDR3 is CASSLRGQGSSYEQYF. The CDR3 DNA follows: TGTGCCAGCAGTTTACGTGGGCAGGGGAGCTCCTACGAGCAGTACTTC.

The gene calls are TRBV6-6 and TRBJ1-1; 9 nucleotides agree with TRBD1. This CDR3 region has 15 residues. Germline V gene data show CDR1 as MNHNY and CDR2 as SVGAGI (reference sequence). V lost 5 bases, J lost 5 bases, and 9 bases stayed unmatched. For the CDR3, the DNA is TGTGCCAGCAGTACCCTGGACAGGGGATGGACTGAAGCTTTCTTT. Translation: CASSTLDRGWTEAFF.

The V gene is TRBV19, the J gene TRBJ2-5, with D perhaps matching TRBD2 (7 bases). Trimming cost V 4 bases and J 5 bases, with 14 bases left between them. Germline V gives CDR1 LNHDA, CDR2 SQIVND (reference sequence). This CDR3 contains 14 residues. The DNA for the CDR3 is TGTGCCAGTAGTAAGGGGGGGCCCGGGGAGACCCAGTACTTC. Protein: CASSKGGPGETQYF. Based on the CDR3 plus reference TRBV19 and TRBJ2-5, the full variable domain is DGGITQSPKYLFRKEGQNVTLSCEQNLNHDAMYWYRQDPGQGLRLIYYSQIVNDFQKGDIAEGYSVSREKKESFPLTVTSAQKNPTAFYLCASSKGGPGETQYFGPGTRLLVL.

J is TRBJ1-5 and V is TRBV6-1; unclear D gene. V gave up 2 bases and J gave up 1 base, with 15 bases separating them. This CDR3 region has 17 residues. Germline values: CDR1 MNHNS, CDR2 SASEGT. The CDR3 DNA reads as TGTGCCAGCAGTGAAATGTACTGGGCAGGAAGCAATCAGCCCCAGCATTTT. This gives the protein CASSEMYWAGSNQPQHF.

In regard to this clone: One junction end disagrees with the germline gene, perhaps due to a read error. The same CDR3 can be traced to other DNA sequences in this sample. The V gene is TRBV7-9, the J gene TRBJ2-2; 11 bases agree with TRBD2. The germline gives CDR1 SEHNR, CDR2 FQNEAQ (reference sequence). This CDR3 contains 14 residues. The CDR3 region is CASSLAGGTGELFF. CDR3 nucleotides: TGTGCCAGCAGCCTAGCGGGAGGCACCGGGGAGCTGTTTTTT.

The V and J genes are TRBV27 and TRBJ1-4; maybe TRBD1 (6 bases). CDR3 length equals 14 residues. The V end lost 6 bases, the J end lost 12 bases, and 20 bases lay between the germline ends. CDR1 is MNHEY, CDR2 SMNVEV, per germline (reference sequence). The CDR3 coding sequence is TGTGCCAGCAGGCGGGGGGCAGGGCGTGGAGAACTGTTTTTT. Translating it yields CASRRGAGRGELFF.

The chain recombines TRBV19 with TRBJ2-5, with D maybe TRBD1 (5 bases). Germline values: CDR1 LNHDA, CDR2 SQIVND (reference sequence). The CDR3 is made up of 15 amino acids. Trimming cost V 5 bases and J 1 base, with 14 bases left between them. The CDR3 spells CASSQQVGFQETQYF. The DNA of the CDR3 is TGTGCCAGTAGTCAACAGGTGGGTTTCCAAGAGACCCAGTACTTC.

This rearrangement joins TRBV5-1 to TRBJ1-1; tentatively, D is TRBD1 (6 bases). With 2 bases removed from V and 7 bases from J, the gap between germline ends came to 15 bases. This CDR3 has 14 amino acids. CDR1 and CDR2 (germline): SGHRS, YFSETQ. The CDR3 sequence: CASSLSTGLNEAFF. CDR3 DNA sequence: TGCGCCAGCAGCTTATCGACAGGCCTTAATGAAGCTTTCTTT.

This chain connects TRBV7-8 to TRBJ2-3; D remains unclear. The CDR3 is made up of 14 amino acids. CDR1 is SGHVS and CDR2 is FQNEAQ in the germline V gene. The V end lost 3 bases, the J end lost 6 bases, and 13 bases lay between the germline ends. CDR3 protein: CASSFLNSADTQYF. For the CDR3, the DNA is TGTGCCAGCAGCTTCCTAAACTCCGCGGATACGCAGTATTTT.

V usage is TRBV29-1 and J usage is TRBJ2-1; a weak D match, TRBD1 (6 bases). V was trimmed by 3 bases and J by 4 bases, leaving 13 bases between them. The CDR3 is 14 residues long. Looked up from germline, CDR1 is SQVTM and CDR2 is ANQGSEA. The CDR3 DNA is TGCAGCGTTGATCGCCAGGGGTCGTACAATGAGCAGTTCTTC. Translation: CSVDRQGSYNEQFF.